The entry that follows covers one T cell receptor beta chain sequence. This record comes from a study of blood T cell repertoires in COVID-19. Looking at the study overall: The origin of the acute and convalescent COVID-19 samples was the United States, Italy and Spain.

In the original processing: Quantification of nucleated cells was approximated via reference gene primer amplification. Clones were sequenced by immunoSEQ multiplex PCR, and TCRdb holds only the in-frame ones, with some missing. V, J and clone size are those of that table, while D and trimming were read from the DNA. The data show 90,000 to 150,000 clones, around 82% seen once. This CDR3 is built from 14 residues. Germline CDR1 is SGDLS and CDR2 is YYNGEE. The V and J ends lost 4 bases and 2 bases respectively, with 12 bases between them. Sequencing used peripheral blood. The chain links TRBV9 to TRBJ1-1; D is ambiguous. The TCR comes from a human donor in a cohort sampled during active COVID-19. The CDR3 DNA reads as TGTGCCAGCAGCAAACAGACCCGAAACACTGAAGCTTTCTTT. Translating gives CASSKQTRNTEAFF.